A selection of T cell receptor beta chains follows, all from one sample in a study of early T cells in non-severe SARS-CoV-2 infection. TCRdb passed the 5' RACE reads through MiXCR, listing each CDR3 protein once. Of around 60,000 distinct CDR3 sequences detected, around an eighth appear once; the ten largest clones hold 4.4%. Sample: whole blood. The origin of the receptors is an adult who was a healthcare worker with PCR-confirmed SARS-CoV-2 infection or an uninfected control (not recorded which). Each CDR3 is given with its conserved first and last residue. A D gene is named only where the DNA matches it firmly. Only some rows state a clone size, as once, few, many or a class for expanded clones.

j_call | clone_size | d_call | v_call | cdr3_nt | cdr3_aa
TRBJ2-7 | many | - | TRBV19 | TGTGCCAGTAGTATAGAGCAGGGAGTCGGCTACGAGCAGTACTTC | CASSIEQGVGYEQYF
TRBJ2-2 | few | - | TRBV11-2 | TGTGCCAGCAGCTTTTTAGGAGGACCGGCCGGGGAGCTGTTTTTT | CASSFLGGPAGELFF
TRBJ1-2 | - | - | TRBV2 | TGTGCCAGCACCCAGGTTTTCGGCTACACCTTC | CASTQVFGYTF
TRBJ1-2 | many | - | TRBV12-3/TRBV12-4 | TGTGCCAGCACCCCGGGAAGGGGCCCTTATGGCTACACCTTC | CASTPGRGPYGYTF
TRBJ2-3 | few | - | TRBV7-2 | TGTGCCAGCAGCTTAATCCGCCGAACCAACACAGATACGCAGTATTTT | CASSLIRRTNTDTQYF
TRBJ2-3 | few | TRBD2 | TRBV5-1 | TGCGCCAGCAGCTTGGCCGGGACTAGCGGCCTCACAGATACGCAGTATTTT | CASSLAGTSGLTDTQYF
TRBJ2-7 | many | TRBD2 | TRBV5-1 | TGCGCCAGCAGCGAGCCTAGCGGGACTTACGAGCAGTACTTC | CASSEPSGTYEQYF
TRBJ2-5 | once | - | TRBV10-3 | TGTACCATCAGCCAGGGGGAGACCCAGTACTTC | CTISQGETQYF
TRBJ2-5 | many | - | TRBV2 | TGTGCCAGCAGTGTGATAACTATGCAAGAGACCCAGTACTTC | CASSVITMQETQYF
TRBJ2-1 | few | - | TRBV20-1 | TGCAGTGCGGTACGCCAACTAGGTAATGAGCAGTTCTTC | CSAVRQLGNEQFF
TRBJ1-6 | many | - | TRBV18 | TGTGCCAGCACCCAGACGGAAAATTCACCCCTCCACTTT | CASTQTENSPLHF
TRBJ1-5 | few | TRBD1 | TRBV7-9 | TGTGCCAGCAGCTTATTCGGGACGGGGGACAGCCAGCCCCAGCATTTT | CASSLFGTGDSQPQHF
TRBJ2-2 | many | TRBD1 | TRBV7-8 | TGTGCCAGCAGCTTAGGGACAGGGGCCCTGAACACCGGGGAGCTGTTTTTT | CASSLGTGALNTGELFF
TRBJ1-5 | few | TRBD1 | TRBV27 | TGTGCCAGCAGTATAAGACAGGGCGATCAGCCCCAGCATTTT | CASSIRQGDQPQHF
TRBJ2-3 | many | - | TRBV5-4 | TGTGCCAGCAGCTCCGGGGTAGCTGCAGATACGCAGTATTTT | CASSSGVAADTQYF
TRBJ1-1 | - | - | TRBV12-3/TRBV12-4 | TGTGCCAGCAGTTTAGGCCGGGCCTCAAGGGCTTTCTTT | CASSLGRASRAFF
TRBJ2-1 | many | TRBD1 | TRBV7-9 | TGTGCCAGCAGCGTGACAGGGAGCCCCTACAATGAGCAGTTCTTC | CASSVTGSPYNEQFF
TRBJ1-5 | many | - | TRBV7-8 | TGTGCCAGCAGCTTAGGGGAGGATCAGCCCCAGCATTTT | CASSLGEDQPQHF
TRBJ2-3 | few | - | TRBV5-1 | TGCGCCAGCAGCCCTCTGAGCACAGATACGCAGTATTTT | CASSPLSTDTQYF
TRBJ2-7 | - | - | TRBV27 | TGTGCCAGCAGTTTCGGCCAGTCCTACGAGCAGTACTTC | CASSFGQSYEQYF
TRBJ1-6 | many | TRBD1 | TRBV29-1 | TGCAGCGTTGTAGGGACAGGGTCGGGTTCACCCCTCCACTTT | CSVVGTGSGSPLHF
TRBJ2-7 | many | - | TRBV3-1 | TGTGCCAGCAGCCAGCCACCCTACGAGCAGTACTTC | CASSQPPYEQYF
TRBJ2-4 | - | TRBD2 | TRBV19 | TGTGCCAGTAGTAGAGCGGGGGTAGGAAACATTCAGTACTTC | CASSRAGVGNIQYF
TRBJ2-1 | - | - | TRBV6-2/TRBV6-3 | TGTGCCAGCAGTTATAGAACAGGCAATGAGCAGTTCTTC | CASSYRTGNEQFF
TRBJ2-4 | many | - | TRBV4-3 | TGCGCCAGCAGCCAGGATGACCGGGCAGGGGACATTCAGTACTTC | CASSQDDRAGDIQYF
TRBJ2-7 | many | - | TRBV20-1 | TGCAGTGCTAGAGACACCTCCTACGAGCAGTACTTC | CSARDTSYEQYF
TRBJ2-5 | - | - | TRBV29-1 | TGCAGCGTTGAAAACCGAGGACAGACCCAGTACTTC | CSVENRGQTQYF
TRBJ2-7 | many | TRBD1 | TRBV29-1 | TGCAGCGTTGCAAAACAGGGGGCCACGTACGAGCAGTACTTC | CSVAKQGATYEQYF
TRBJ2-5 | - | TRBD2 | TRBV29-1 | TGCAGCGTCAACCTTAGCGGGGGGGGAGAGACCCAGTACTTC | CSVNLSGGGETQYF
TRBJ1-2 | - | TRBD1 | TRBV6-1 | TGTGCCAGCAACCAGGGGACAGCCTATGGCTACACCTTC | CASNQGTAYGYTF
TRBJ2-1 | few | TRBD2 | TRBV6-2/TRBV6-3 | TGTGCCAGCACCGAAACTAGCGGGGCCCCCTACAATGAGCAGTTCTTC | CASTETSGAPYNEQFF
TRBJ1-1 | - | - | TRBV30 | TGTGCCTGGAGTGTAAGAGCAATCACTGAAGCTTTCTTT | CAWSVRAITEAFF
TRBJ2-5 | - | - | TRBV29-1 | TGCAGCGTTCGCTTGACAGACCAAGAGACCCAGTACTTC | CSVRLTDQETQYF
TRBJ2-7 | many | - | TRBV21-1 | TGTGCCAGCAGCAAATGGACCGACAGGGGGCGATCCTACGAGCAGTACTTC | CASSKWTDRGRSYEQYF